The 26 T cell receptor beta chains below come from one sample, sequenced in a study of human T cells and chemical hapten exposure. TCRdb reanalysed the RACE reads using MiXCR and keeps one entry per CDR3 protein. The sample has 75,000 to 90,000 distinct CDR3 sequences; roughly a tenth are singletons. Time point given: patch test 2, 6 weeks after DPC sensitization. Treatment specified: therapeutic diphenylcyclopropenone sensitization with weekly scalp DPC. The specimen comprised whole blood, sampled in connection with sensitization to the hapten diphenylcyclopropenone (DPC). The receptor source for this set is a woman aged 50 to 65 with alopecia areata. Some clones in this sample may be carry-over from other donors' samples.

This clonotype was seen a handful of times. The chain joins TRBV23-1 to TRBJ2-2; 8 bases line up with TRBD1. TRBV23-1 is an ORF, and what it does is uncertain. This CDR3 contains 16 residues. J gave up 0 bases and V 6 bases, and 6 bases lay outside the gene matches. For the CDR3, the DNA is TGCGCCAGCAGACCCACGGGACAGGCGAACACCGGGGAGCTGTTTTTT. It translates to CASRPTGQANTGELFF.

This chain links TRBV5-1 with TRBJ2-5; tentatively, D is TRBD1 or TRBD2 (6 bases each). V gave up 0 bases and J gave up 2 bases, with 11 bases separating them. Germline assignment: CDR1 SGHRS and CDR2 YFSETQ. The CDR3 runs 15 residues. Written as DNA, the CDR3 is TGCGCCAGCAGCTTGGCACAGGGAGGACAAGAGACCCAGTACTTC. Amino acid sequence: CASSLAQGGQETQYF.

V is TRBV12-3 or TRBV12-4 and J is TRBJ1-2, with 10 bases that match TRBD1. V was pared by 5 bases and J by 6 bases, with 15 bases of the junction left unmatched. The CDR3 totals 17 residues. CDR3 DNA sequence: TGTGCCAGCAGTCCAGCCTATGAGACAGGGGGCGCGGATGGCTACACCTTC. Translation: CASSPAYETGGADGYTF.

The table lists this clonotype with many counts. The chain recombines TRBV18 with TRBJ2-3, with a weak D call TRBD1 (6 bases). Germline CDR1 reads KGHSH; CDR2 reads LQKENI. CDR3 length equals 17 residues. Trimming shortened V by 6 bases and J by 0 bases, and 19 bases separated the two germline ends. CDR3 residues: CASSPTAQGSSTDTQYF. The DNA of the CDR3 is TGTGCCAGCTCCCCAACAGCCCAGGGGTCCAGCACAGATACGCAGTATTTT.

This clonotype has ten or more counts. This sequence joins TRBV7-8 and TRBJ2-5; D uncertain. The CDR3 runs 14 residues. Germline CDR1 is SGHVS and CDR2 is FQNEAQ. The V end was cut by 2 bases, the J end by 2 bases, with 9 bases between. The chain's CDR3 is CASSLSVVQETQYF. Written as DNA, the CDR3 is TGTGCCAGCAGCTTATCTGTGGTTCAAGAGACCCAGTACTTC.

Many counts were recorded for this clonotype. This sequence joins TRBV7-2 and TRBJ2-3, with 8 bases that match TRBD1. V was pared by 1 base and J by 8 bases, with 8 bases of the junction left unmatched. The CDR3 has 15 amino acids. The germline V gene encodes CDR1 SGHTA and CDR2 FQGNSA. CDR3 DNA: TGTGCCAGCAGCTTAGTTGGGCAGGGGGCAGGTACGCAGTATTTT. Amino acids: CASSLVGQGAGTQYF.

The rearrangement joins TRBV18 to TRBJ1-1; perhaps TRBD1 as D (6 bases). The CDR3 runs to 16 residues. Trimming shortened V by 3 bases and J by 2 bases, and 16 bases separated the two germline ends. In germline, CDR1 is KGHSH, CDR2 LQKENI. DNA for the CDR3: TGTGCCAGCTCACCCCTGGACAGACCAAAAAACACTGAAGCTTTCTTT. It translates to CASSPLDRPKNTEAFF.

The rearrangement joins TRBV3-1 to TRBJ2-1; 10 nucleotides match TRBD2. Germline lookup yields CDR1 LGHDT and CDR2 YNNKEL (reference sequence). The V and J ends lost 1 base and 7 bases, in that order; junction bases with no gene match: 1. The CDR3 totals 14 residues. This chain's CDR3 is CASSQASGRNEQFF. Written as DNA, the CDR3 is TGTGCCAGCAGCCAAGCTAGCGGGAGAAATGAGCAGTTCTTC.

This clonotype was recorded many times. The chain combines TRBV20-1 with TRBJ2-2, with TRBD2 matching 10 bases. CDR1 is DFQATT, CDR2 SNEGSKA, per germline (reference sequence). The J segment lost 5 bases and the V segment lost 4 bases, leaving 10 bases of the junction unmatched. This CDR3 has 16 amino acids. CDR3 nucleotides: TGCAGTGCTATTCCCGGTAGCGGGAGGTATACCGGGGAGCTGTTTTTT. Translating it yields CSAIPGSGRYTGELFF.

This clonotype showed up many times. The J gene is TRBJ1-2, the V gene TRBV4-1; D unresolved. Trimming left V 0 bases short and J 8 bases short, with 13 bases between. This CDR3 is built from 14 residues. The germline gives CDR1 MGHRA, CDR2 YSYEKL. CDR3 nucleotides: TGCGCCAGCAGCCAAGATTCCGTCCCCGCGGGCTACACCTTC. Translated: CASSQDSVPAGYTF.

The rearrangement joins TRBV30 to TRBJ2-7; D unresolved. Germline loops: CDR1 GTSNPN, CDR2 SVGIG (reference sequence). There are 12 residues in the CDR3. V was clipped by 2 bases and J by 1 base, with 6 bases between them. This chain's CDR3 is CAWSRISYEQYF. The DNA for the CDR3 is TGTGCCTGGAGTAGAATTTCCTACGAGCAGTACTTC.

This clonotype was found a few times. The chain combines TRBV11-2 with TRBJ2-7; TRBD2 agrees at 13 bases. In germline, CDR1 is SGHAT, CDR2 FQNNGV. V was clipped by 3 bases and J by 0 bases; unmatched bases: 14. This CDR3 contains 20 residues. The CDR3 DNA reads as TGTGCCAGCAGCTTTAGGTGGGGCCTCGGGACTAGCGGGATCTCCTACGAGCAGTACTTC. This translates into CASSFRWGLGTSGISYEQYF.

This clonotype was found a few times. The CDR3 region is CASSPGQGVNEQFF. The CDR3 DNA reads TGTGCCAGCTCACCGGGACAGGGGGTGAATGAGCAGTTCTTC. V gene TRBV18 combines with J gene TRBJ2-1; 11 bases align to TRBD1. Germline CDR1 reads KGHSH; CDR2 reads LQKENI. J was trimmed by 7 bases and V by 3 bases; bases with no gene match: 2. The CDR3 spans 14 residues.

The V gene is TRBV12-3 or TRBV12-4, the J gene TRBJ2-1; 9 nucleotides align to TRBD1. Trimming cost V 6 bases and J 6 bases; bases outside gene matches: 6. CDR3 length: 14 amino acids. CDR3 coding DNA: TGTGCCAGCAGAGCCGGGACAGGGACCAATGAGCAGTTCTTC. As protein: CASRAGTGTNEQFF.

This clonotype has ten or more counts. The rearrangement links TRBV12-3 or TRBV12-4 to TRBJ2-5, with 14 bases aligning to TRBD2. This CDR3 has 18 amino acids. With 6 bases clipped from V and 0 bases from J, the junction kept 9 bases outside the gene matches. The CDR3 reads CASSVGLAGDSYQETQYF. The CDR3 bases are TGTGCCAGCAGCGTGGGACTAGCGGGAGATTCGTACCAAGAGACCCAGTACTTC.

This chain connects TRBV20-1 to TRBJ2-3; the match to TRBD2 covers 14 bases. Per germline, CDR1 DFQATT and CDR2 SNEGSKA (reference sequence). The CDR3 runs 15 residues. V gave up 6 bases and J gave up 1 base; unmatched junction bases: 3. The CDR3 spells CSAGTSGSRTDTQYF. For the CDR3, the DNA is TGCAGTGCAGGGACTAGCGGGAGCCGCACAGATACGCAGTATTTT.

As regards this clonotype: It may be a read error: a sequence one base away is much more abundant. For the CDR3, the DNA is TGTGCCAGCAGCTTAGTAGTAGGGATCGGCAGAAACTACGAGCTGTACTTC. Residues: CASSLVVGIGRNYELYF. This sequence joins TRBV7-9 and TRBJ2-7; D is uncertain. Germline values: CDR1 SEHNR, CDR2 FQNEAQ (reference sequence). This CDR3 comprises 17 residues.

This sequence joins TRBV9 and TRBJ2-3; D tentatively fits TRBD1 or TRBD2 (6 bases each). This CDR3 has 12 amino acids. Germline V lookup: CDR1 SGDLS, CDR2 YYNGEE. V was cut by 3 bases and J by 8 bases, with 10 bases left in between. In DNA form, the CDR3 reads TGTGCCAGCAGCGAAGGGGGAGGTACGCAGTATTTT. The encoded protein is CASSEGGGTQYF.

This clonotype has only a few counts. The chain links TRBV6-5 to TRBJ2-5, with D uncertain. CDR3 length equals 13 residues. Trimming cost V 0 bases and J 3 bases, with 5 bases left between them. Per germline, CDR1 MNHEY and CDR2 SVGAGI. The CDR3, as DNA: TGTGCCAGCAGTTACTCGGTCGAAGAGACCCAGTACTTC. Translation gives CASSYSVEETQYF.

The rearrangement links TRBV7-6 to TRBJ2-3; D may match TRBD1 or TRBD2 (5 bases each). Between the trimmed V and J ends, which lost 2 bases and 0 bases, there was a span of 12 bases. Germline V CDR1 and CDR2: SGHVS, FNYEAQ. The CDR3 spans 16 residues. This CDR3 is CASSLLAGTSTDTQYF. The DNA for the CDR3 is TGTGCCAGCAGCTTATTGGCAGGGACCAGCACAGATACGCAGTATTTT.

This clonotype was counted many times. The genes are TRBV12-3 or TRBV12-4 and TRBJ1-4, with 8 bases fitting TRBD1. The CDR3 totals 19 residues. V was clipped by 3 bases and J by 3 bases; unmatched bases: 15. The CDR3 spells CASSFRRTGLMRANEKLFF. The CDR3 nucleotides read TGTGCCAGCAGTTTCAGGCGGACAGGGCTGATGAGAGCTAATGAAAAACTGTTTTTT.

The chain is built from TRBV20-1 and TRBJ1-2; D remains unclear. The CDR3 is 14 residues long. Trimming stripped 6 bases from V and 1 base from J, with 15 bases between. The germline CDR1 and CDR2 sequences are DFQATT and SNEGSKA (reference sequence). The CDR3 DNA is TGCAGTGCATTACAGAGCACTCTTAACTATGGCTACACCTTC. It codes for CSALQSTLNYGYTF.

There are many counts of this clonotype. The rearrangement links TRBV7-2 to TRBJ2-4; D is ambiguous. This CDR3 is built from 14 residues. Trimming removed 6 bases from V and 5 bases from J, with 14 bases in between. The germline CDR1 and CDR2 sequences are SGHTA and FQGNSA. CDR3 bases: TGTGCCAGCAGTTTGGGGATCTCCGAAAACATTCAGTACTTC. As protein: CASSLGISENIQYF.

The rearrangement links TRBV15 to TRBJ2-3, with D possibly being TRBD2 (6 bases). V lost 2 bases and J lost 4, with 13 bases in between. From germline, CDR1 is LNHNV and CDR2 YYDKDF (reference sequence). The CDR3 has 15 amino acids. This CDR3 is CATSRREDLADTQYF. In nucleotides, the CDR3 is TGTGCCACCAGCAGAAGGGAGGATTTGGCAGATACGCAGTATTTT.

This clonotype was detected a few times. V gene TRBV29-1 combines with J gene TRBJ2-1, with a tentative D call TRBD2 (7 bases). The length of the CDR3 is 14 residues. The germline V gene has CDR1 SQVTM and CDR2 ANQGSEA. Trimming removed 7 bases from V and 2 bases from J, with 15 bases in between. CDR3 sequence (DNA): TGCAGCGCCTCGAAGGGGGGGCCCTACAATGAGCAGTTCTTC. It encodes CSASKGGPYNEQFF.

The sample holds many counts of this clonotype. The V and J genes are TRBV12-3 or TRBV12-4 and TRBJ1-2, with 9 nucleotides matching TRBD1. The CDR3 consists of 15 residues. The V gene end was trimmed by 7 bases and the J gene end by 1 base; junction bases not matched to a gene: 7. CDR3: CASIDRDRDNYGYTF. CDR3 nucleotide sequence: TGTGCCAGCATCGACCGGGACAGGGATAACTATGGCTACACCTTC.